This T cell receptor beta chain was retrieved from a study of blood T cells in healthy people across ages. V shed 5 bases and J shed 7 bases, with 12 bases lying between them. This CDR3 has 14 residues. Germline values: CDR1 SGHTA, CDR2 FQGNSA. PCR was performed a second time for about 7 to 11 cycles using a sample-barcoded 5' primer and a J-beta primer mix. Through a template-switch adaptor with 12 random nucleotides, each cDNA molecule received a tag. One entry per CDR3 protein results from TCRdb running MiXCR on the 5' RACE reads. This sample has about 640,000 distinct CDR3 sequences, with about 30% found just once. RNA extraction gave at least 5.5 micrograms of total RNA per sample. Comments on this clonotype: Its antigen is as yet unknown.

Study findings and constraints: Those diversity estimates obtained from one million T cells were thought to be underestimates. With age, beta diversity per million T cells declined roughly linearly, significantly by over 35.

The sequenced sample was blood. This clonotype was obtained from a woman over 75 in good health. The V and J genes are TRBV7-2 and TRBJ1-6; D not resolved. The CDR3 nucleotides read TGTGCCAGCAGCCCCGGAGGGTACAATTCACCCCTCCACTTT. Encoded protein: CASSPGGYNSPLHF.